Listed here are 10 T cell receptor beta chains from one sample, sequenced in a study of shared clonotypes between healthy human individuals. Sequenced by immunoSEQ multiplex PCR; TCRdb stores in-frame clones only, minus some. The sample yields fewer than 600,000 clones, roughly 80% seen once. Input material: PBMCs. These receptors originate from a woman aged 35 to 49 in good health. Some clones in this sample may be carry-over from other donors' samples.

The J gene is TRBJ1-1, the V gene TRBV7-6; 7 positions match TRBD1. V gave up 5 bases and J gave up 1 base; unmatched junction bases: 1. Germline V lookup: CDR1 SGHVS, CDR2 FNYEAQ. This CDR3 region has 13 residues. This CDR3 is CASSNRGNTEAFF. The CDR3 DNA is TGTGCCAGCAGCAACAGGGGGAACACTGAAGCTTTCTTT.

With respect to this clone: The sample carries other DNA sequences with the same CDR3. This chain's CDR3 is CASSLALAGTYNEQFF. Here the CDR3 DNA reads TGTGCCAGCAGCTTAGCGCTAGCGGGCACCTACAATGAGCAGTTCTTC. The genes are TRBV7-9 and TRBJ2-1; TRBD2 matches at 8 bases. Germline assignment: CDR1 SEHNR and CDR2 FQNEAQ (reference sequence). This CDR3 is 16 amino acids long. The J segment lost 2 bases and the V segment lost 0 bases, leaving 3 bases of the junction unmatched.

This chain connects TRBV15 to TRBJ2-7, with 11 bases fitting TRBD2. The CDR3 spans 15 residues. Germline V gives CDR1 LNHNV, CDR2 YYDKDF (reference sequence). With V trimmed by 1 base and J by 6 bases, 5 bases remained unmatched. This chain's CDR3 is CATSRGATSGVEQYF. The CDR3 region has the DNA TGTGCCACCAGCAGAGGAGCGACTAGCGGGGTCGAGCAGTACTTC.

Worth noting for this clone: A read error is likely here: a far larger clone is one base away. This rearrangement joins TRBV7-3 to TRBJ2-1; TRBD2 aligns across 7 bases. Germline assignment: CDR1 SGHTA and CDR2 FQGTGA. This CDR3 is built from 13 residues. CDR3 coding DNA: TGTGTCAGCAGCTTTTTGACTAGCCATGAGCAGTTCTTC. Encoded protein: CVSSFLTSHEQFF.

The chain employs TRBV21-1 and TRBJ2-3; the tabulated D call, TRBD1, remains unverified against the DNA. TRBV21-1 is assigned pseudogene status. The CDR3 totals 17 residues. As DNA, the CDR3 is TGTGCCAGCAGCCAACCGGGACAGGGGTGTGAGGCAGATACGCAGTATTTT. It yields the protein CASSQPGQGCEADTQYF.

CDR3 in amino acids: CASTPGREFTYEQYF. The CDR3 coding sequence is TGTGCCAGCACTCCAGGACGGGAATTCACCTACGAGCAGTACTTC. This chain joins TRBV5-4 and TRBJ2-7; possibly TRBD2 for D (5 bases). The length of the CDR3 is 15 residues. Trimming cost V 6 bases and J 2 bases, with 18 bases left between them. Per germline, CDR1 SGHNT and CDR2 YYREEE (reference sequence).

The genes are TRBV7-8 and TRBJ2-5, with D possibly being TRBD2 (5 bases). The CDR3 covers 14 residues. Germline CDR1 reads SGHVS; CDR2 reads FQNEAQ. Between the trimmed V and J ends, which lost 2 bases and 2 bases, there was a span of 9 bases. The CDR3 DNA reads TGTGCCAGCAGCTTACGAGCGGCACAAGAGACCCAGTACTTC. It codes for CASSLRAAQETQYF.

Comments on this clone: A read error likely explains this, since a far larger clone differs by one base. The V gene is TRBV6-1, the J gene TRBJ2-7; D is unresolved. The CDR3 extends over 14 amino acids. In germline, CDR1 is MNHNS, CDR2 SASEGT. Trimming took 4 bases from V and 0 from J, leaving 10 bases between them. CDR3 DNA sequence: TGTGCCAGCAGTGCTGCCGAGAGCTCCTACGAGCAGTACTTC. The encoded protein is CASSAAESSYEQYF.

Of note for this clone: The sample has other DNA sequences that encode this CDR3 too. This rearrangement joins TRBV5-6 to TRBJ2-5; 7 positions agree with TRBD1. After removal of 0 bases from V and 5 bases from J, the junction contained 1 base not matched to a gene. The CDR3 is 13 amino acids. CDR1 and CDR2 (germline): SGHDT, YYEEEE. The CDR3 coding sequence is TGTGCCAGCAGCTTGGACAGGGGTGAGACCCAGTACTTC. Translated: CASSLDRGETQYF.

The gene calls are TRBV29-1 and TRBJ2-1; TRBD2 matches 8 bases. Germline assignment: CDR1 SQVTM and CDR2 ANQGSEA. The CDR3 has 14 amino acids. Trimming took 3 bases from V and 4 from J; bases not matched to a gene: 5. This chain's CDR3 is CSVDPGLGYNEQFF. CDR3 DNA sequence: TGCAGCGTTGACCCGGGACTAGGATACAATGAGCAGTTCTTC.